Listed below are T cell receptor beta chains from one sample, sequenced in a study of T cells in tumors after PD-1 blockade. Profiling relied on immunoSEQ multiplex PCR, and the TCRdb table lists in-frame clones only, not all of them. Of about 47,000 clones detected, 60% to 80% appear once; the ten largest clones hold over 15%. The source material was PBMCs, sampled before anti-PD-1 treatment. These receptors all stem from a human donor with basal cell carcinoma. Each CDR3 is given with its conserved first and last residue. Size is stated for part of the rows, as once, few or many counts, or as a class when the clone is expanded.

clone_size	v_call	j_call	cdr3_aa
-	TRBV2	TRBJ1-5	CASSLGPLSNQPQHF
-	TRBV19	TRBJ2-7	CASSPGTGSSYEQYF
-	TRBV6-5	TRBJ2-3	CASSYWQLADTQYF
-	TRBV19	TRBJ2-3	CASSIARVVDTQYF
-	TRBV28	TRBJ2-3	CASSLHPDTQYF
-	TRBV6-5	TRBJ1-2	CASSGSTRFYTF
-	TRBV5-6	TRBJ1-2	CASSWGRGGYTF
-	TRBV29-1	TRBJ1-4	CSGHGGESEKLFF
-	TRBV24-1	TRBJ1-4	CATSDSRGGSNEKLFF
-	TRBV7-9	TRBJ2-3	CASRRGTSGGAKGYTQYF
-	TRBV3-1/TRBV3-2	TRBJ2-7	CASSQGLASSYEQYF
few	TRBV11-3	TRBJ2-1	CASSLDGGHLNEQFF
-	TRBV29-1	TRBJ1-1	CSVDKGDREGTEAFF
-	TRBV9	TRBJ2-1	CASSDRGSISGEQFF
-	TRBV19	TRBJ2-7	CASTPGHAAYEQYF
-	TRBV3-1/TRBV3-2	TRBJ1-3	CASSQDRQALGNTIYF
-	TRBV11-3	TRBJ1-2	CASSQGDYGYTF
few	TRBV4-1	TRBJ2-7	CASSQDSSNYEQYF
-	TRBV13	TRBJ2-6	CASSLISSSGANVLTF
-	TRBV6-2/TRBV6-3	TRBJ2-3	CASSRGTSRSTDTQYF
-	TRBV24-1	TRBJ1-2	CATSDTDRDAYTF
-	TRBV28	TRBJ2-5	CASSSPQLARETQYF
-	TRBV7-2	TRBJ1-5	CASGTLLRGAANQPQHF
-	TRBV6-5	TRBJ1-1	CASSYLQGSEAFF
-	TRBV6-5	TRBJ2-3	CASSSHTDTQYF
-	TRBV5-1	TRBJ2-3	CASRRGEYTDTQYF
-	TRBV11-3	TRBJ2-5	CASSLASGDGETQYF
once	TRBV6-5	TRBJ2-1	CASSSRANEQFF
-	TRBV28	TRBJ1-2	CASSFTPVVYGYTF
-	TRBV9	TRBJ2-2	CASSAREGGELFF
-	TRBV3-1/TRBV3-2	TRBJ1-3	CASSQGEKNTIYF
-	TRBV3-1/TRBV3-2	TRBJ1-5	CASSQDSQGYQPQHF
once	TRBV7-2	TRBJ2-1	CASSLGRRNEQFF
few	TRBV28	TRBJ1-2	CASSLLSNYGYTF
-	TRBV7-7	TRBJ1-2	CASSPGQTFMSGYTF
-	TRBV12-3/TRBV12-4	TRBJ2-7	CASSSDLPGEQYF